This TCR beta chain is from a study of T cells expressing NK-cell markers. At the level of the study: Obtained from sorted CD3+CD56+NKG2C+, CD3+CD56+NKG2C- and CD3+CD56-NKG2C+ T cells were the TCR beta repertoires. Within the sequenced cohort of eight donors, seven exhibited HCMV seropositivity and one was seronegative.

Findings and limits, study-wide: The CD3+CD56-NKG2C+ fraction was also led by these clonotypes in several donors.

In the case of this clonotype: Antigen unknown.

With the 5' RACE reads reprocessed, TCRdb shows one record per CDR3 protein and no DNA. The sample table sets out some 460,000 distinct CDR3 sequences. Material for sequencing was blood T cells: a sorted CD56 or NKG2C T cell subset, CD4+ or CD8+ T cells, or bulk PBMC T cells (not recorded which). This clonotype was sampled from a woman aged 45-65 years in good health.

The CDR3 sequence is CAISEPGYEQYF. J is TRBJ2-7 and V is TRBV10-3; there is no DNA to check the TCRdb D call of TRBD1. Germline V gives CDR1 ENHRY, CDR2 SYGVKD. This CDR3 is built from 12 residues.